The present TCR beta chain was sequenced within a study of blood T cell repertoires in COVID-19. Generated by immunoSEQ multiplex PCR, the TCRdb table keeps only in-frame clones and is missing some. The data hold roughly 18,000 clones, with less than 95% observed a single time. Sequenced sample: peripheral blood. This TCR came from a human donor in a cohort sampled during active COVID-19.

CDR3 bases: TGTGCCAGCAGCTTTTCTAGCGGGGCAGAGACCCAGTACTTC. Protein: CASSFSSGAETQYF. The V call is TRBV7-2, the J call TRBJ2-5, with 9 bases lining up with TRBD2. Germline V gene lookup returns CDR1 SGHTA and CDR2 FQGNSA. V was clipped by 3 bases and J by 4 bases; unmatched bases: 3. CDR3 length equals 14 residues.